Listed below are T cell receptor beta chains from one sample, sequenced in a study of shared clonotypes between healthy human individuals. Sequenced by immunoSEQ multiplex PCR; TCRdb stores in-frame clones only, minus some. The profile covers roughly 2.5 million clones, with roughly nine tenths appearing a single time and around 0.15% taken by the ten largest. The sequenced sample was naive CD4+ T cells sorted from blood. Receptors originate from a man younger than 35 in good health. Both conserved end residues are part of each CDR3. D genes are given only for firm matches. Clone size is not always given. Where it is, it says once, few, many or a class for expanded clones.

size,D,V,J,DNA,CDR3
few,.,TRBV30,TRBJ1-1,TGTGCCTGGAGTGTACGAGAGGGCGCTGAAGCTTTCTTT,CAWSVREGAEAFF
.,.,TRBV9,TRBJ1-1,TGTGCCAGCAGCGTTACAGCAACGAACACTGAAGCTTTCTTT,CASSVTATNTEAFF
.,.,TRBV19,TRBJ1-2,TGTGCCAGTAGTATTCGGGCCACCGACTATGGCTACACCTTC,CASSIRATDYGYTF
.,.,TRBV7-2,TRBJ2-7,TGTGCCAGCAGCTTAGAGCTGGTGACCTACGAGCAGTACTTC,CASSLELVTYEQYF
.,TRBD1,TRBV6-1,TRBJ1-2,TGTGCCAGCAGTGTACAGGGGGCTATCATTAACTATGGCTACACCTTC,CASSVQGAIINYGYTF
once,TRBD2,TRBV7-8,TRBJ2-1,TGTGCCAGCAGCTTAGATCGCGGGAGTAATCATGAGCAGTTCTTC,CASSLDRGSNHEQFF
few,.,TRBV5-1,TRBJ1-1,TGCGCCAGCAGTTCTGTATATCAGGGGATGAACACTGAAGCTTTCTTT,CASSSVYQGMNTEAFF
.,TRBD1,TRBV4-1,TRBJ2-5,TGCGCCAGCAGCCACGTTGAGACCGGGACAGGGACCCCGGAGACCCAGTACTTC,CASSHVETGTGTPETQYF
.,.,TRBV6-5,TRBJ1-5,TGTGCCAGCAGGGAGGAGGGTCAGCCCCAGCATTTT,CASREEGQPQHF
.,.,TRBV6-5,TRBJ1-1,TGTGCCAGCAGTCCCGGGACACTGAACACTGAAGCTTTCTTT,CASSPGTLNTEAFF
.,TRBD1,TRBV2,TRBJ1-3,TGTGCCACCGCACAGGGGACCTCTGGAAACACCATATATTTT,CATAQGTSGNTIYF
.,TRBD1,TRBV19,TRBJ1-1,TGTGCCAGTAGTGGACAGGGAAGATTGAGGAACACTGAAGCTTTCTTT,CASSGQGRLRNTEAFF
.,TRBD2,TRBV28,TRBJ2-1,TGTGCCAGCAGTTTCCGACTAGCGGGGGGCGGTGAGCAGTTCTTC,CASSFRLAGGGEQFF
.,TRBD1,TRBV10-3,TRBJ1-3,TGTGCCATCAGCGAGACAGGGTCGGCAAACACCATATATTTT,CAISETGSANTIYF
.,.,TRBV6-1,TRBJ2-4,TGTGCCAGCAGTGAAGGGGTTACGTCGTGGCAGACTAAAGCCAAAAACATTCAGTACTTC,CASSEGVTSWQTKAKNIQYF
.,TRBD1,TRBV7-9,TRBJ1-1,TGTGCCAGCAGCCCTGGACAGGGGCGTTTCATGAACACTGAAGCTTTCTTT,CASSPGQGRFMNTEAFF
once,.,TRBV2,TRBJ2-7,TGTGCCAGCAGTCCCGCATCTTACGAGCAGTACTTC,CASSPASYEQYF
.,TRBD2,TRBV11-2,TRBJ2-5,TGTGCCAGCAGGGTAGCGGGAGGCCTTGAGACCCAGTACTTC,CASRVAGGLETQYF
.,TRBD1,TRBV25-1,TRBJ1-1,TGTGCCAGCAGTGCCAACAGGGGCAAGAACACTGAAGCTTTCTTT,CASSANRGKNTEAFF
.,TRBD1,TRBV11-3,TRBJ2-7,TGTGCCAGCAGCGGACAGGGTGACGAGCAGTACTTC,CASSGQGDEQYF
.,TRBD2,TRBV6-5,TRBJ2-1,TGTGCCAGCACAGATCTAGCGGGAGCCTACAATGAGCAGTTCTTC,CASTDLAGAYNEQFF
.,TRBD2,TRBV7-2,TRBJ2-1,TGTGCCAGCAGCTTAGGTAGCGGGTCTGCCTATGAGCAGTTCTTC,CASSLGSGSAYEQFF
once,TRBD1,TRBV19,TRBJ1-2,TGTGCCAGTAGTATTGACAGGGGGCGCGGTAACGGCTACACCTTC,CASSIDRGRGNGYTF
.,.,TRBV2,TRBJ2-1,TGTGCCAGCACCGGCCAGAGGGGCAATGAGCAGTTCTTC,CASTGQRGNEQFF
.,.,TRBV18,TRBJ2-6,TGTGCCAGCTCACCGGACGGTGCGAGCTCTGGGGCCAACGTCCTGACTTTC,CASSPDGASSGANVLTF
.,TRBD1,TRBV27,TRBJ2-7,TGTGCCAGCAGTTGGACAGGACCCTACGAGCAGTACTTC,CASSWTGPYEQYF
.,TRBD2,TRBV5-4,TRBJ2-7,TGTGCCAGCAGCCCGGGACTAGCGGGCTACGAGCAGTACTTC,CASSPGLAGYEQYF
.,TRBD1,TRBV5-1,TRBJ1-1,TGCGCCAGCAGCAGGGGAGGGGACAGGGCCACTGAAGCTTTCTTT,CASSRGGDRATEAFF
.,.,TRBV2,TRBJ2-7,TGTGCCAGCAGACAGCAGGGGAATGCCTACGAGCAGTACTTC,CASRQQGNAYEQYF
.,.,TRBV5-1,TRBJ1-1,TGCGCCAGCAGCTTGGTTGGGGGACCTTTGAACACTGAAGCTTTCTTT,CASSLVGGPLNTEAFF
.,TRBD1,TRBV7-2,TRBJ2-1,TGTGCCAGCAGCTTAGGACAGGGACCCCCTTTTTACAATGAGCAGTTCTTC,CASSLGQGPPFYNEQFF
.,TRBD1,TRBV18,TRBJ1-1,TGTGCCAGCTCATCGACAGGGGGCGCGGACACTGAAGCTTTCTTT,CASSSTGGADTEAFF
.,TRBD2,TRBV29-1,TRBJ2-3,TGCAGCGTTGACCTAGCGGGAGTTGTGGGCACAGATACGCAGTATTTT,CSVDLAGVVGTDTQYF
.,TRBD1,TRBV5-1,TRBJ2-5,TGCGCCAGCAGCCCAGACAGGGGGGATGAGACCCAGTACTTC,CASSPDRGDETQYF
.,.,TRBV7-9,TRBJ2-7,TGTGCCAGCAGCTTAGCGGGGGCTAGCAGTACGGGAGAGCAGTACTTC,CASSLAGASSTGEQYF
.,.,TRBV5-1,TRBJ2-5,TGCGCCAGCAGCTTGAGCGGCAGGTCACAAGAGACCCAGTACTTC,CASSLSGRSQETQYF
.,.,TRBV11-2,TRBJ1-1,TGTGCCAGCAGCTTAGGGTTCGAGGGGCACACTGAAGCTTTCTTT,CASSLGFEGHTEAFF
.,.,TRBV4-1,TRBJ2-1,TGCGCCAGCAGCCAAGAGGGGGGGGGCTACGCTTACAATGAGCAGTTCTTC,CASSQEGGGYAYNEQFF
.,TRBD1,TRBV11-2,TRBJ2-7,TGTGCCAGCAGCTTCGACAGGGCTTCCTACGAGCAGTACTTC,CASSFDRASYEQYF
.,.,TRBV7-2,TRBJ2-7,TGTGCCAGCAGCTTTAAGGCGGGAACCGAGCAGTACTTC,CASSFKAGTEQYF
.,.,TRBV7-2,TRBJ2-7,TGTGCCAGCAGCCCCGGGCAGGGCGAGCAGTACTTC,CASSPGQGEQYF
.,.,TRBV6-5,TRBJ2-7,TGTGCCAGCCATTCCCAGACTTGGGAGCAGTACTTC,CASHSQTWEQYF
.,TRBD1,TRBV28,TRBJ1-4,TGTGCCAGCAGCCCCTGGGCAGGGGGTTTCGGTTTATTTAGTAGCGAAAAACTGTTTTTT,CASSPWAGGFGLFSSEKLFF
.,.,TRBV6-6,TRBJ2-7,TGTGCCAGCAGTTACTCGGAAAGGGCCTACGAGCAGTACTTC,CASSYSERAYEQYF
.,TRBD2,TRBV6-6,TRBJ2-7,TGTGCCAGCAGTGGGACTAGCGGGGACGTCTCCTACGAGCAGTACTTC,CASSGTSGDVSYEQYF